Below, one T cell receptor beta chain is given with its context. The record originates from a study of blood T cell repertoires in COVID-19. Some clones are missing from TCRdb's copy, which holds only in-frame ones; the method was immunoSEQ multiplex PCR. The sample lists some 400,000 clones, about 90% occurring once. Residents of about two dozen US areas, aged roughly 18 to 89 years, made up the participants. The CDR3 loop spans 19 amino acids. The ends lost 2 bases at V and 1 base at J; junction bases unmatched: 9. In germline, CDR1 is MNHEY, CDR2 SVGEGT. The gene calls are TRBV6-2 or TRBV6-3 and TRBJ2-6, with 9 positions matching TRBD1. The source material was PBMCs or T cells enriched from blood (not recorded which). The source of this sequence is a man aged 25 to 40 who had recovered from COVID-19. The CDR3 spells CASSYTLGQGESGANVLTF. In DNA, the CDR3 is TGTGCCAGCAGTTACACCTTGGGACAGGGAGAATCTGGGGCCAACGTCCTGACTTTC.